The rows below give T cell receptor beta chains drawn from one sample of a study of cytomegalovirus exposure and HLA in healthy donors. TCRdb's table, derived via immunoSEQ multiplex PCR, lists solely in-frame clones and lacks some. The sample records about 250,000 clones, more than 75% being singletons. The source material was PBMCs. Every receptor here comes from a young man in good health and CMV-seropositive. Each CDR3 is given with its conserved first and last residue. A D gene is named only where the DNA matches it firmly. Clone size is stated in some rows and not others, as once, few, many or a class when expanded.

D gene | clone size | J gene | V gene | CDR3 DNA | CDR3 protein
NA | NA | TRBJ1-1 | TRBV7-9 | TGTGCCAGCAGCTTAGATTCGCCGGCCAGTTATGCAGCTTTCTTT | CASSLDSPASYAAFF
TRBD1 | once | TRBJ2-7 | TRBV7-7 | TGTGCCAGCGCCGTGGGACAGGGGTTATACGAGCAGTACTTC | CASAVGQGLYEQYF
NA | NA | TRBJ2-3 | TRBV9 | TGTGCCAGCAGCGTAGAGGGTTGGGGGCTTGGGGCAGATACGCAGTATTTT | CASSVEGWGLGADTQYF
NA | NA | TRBJ1-4 | TRBV25-1 | TGTGCCAGCAGTGATCGTCGAGAAAAACTGTTTTTT | CASSDRREKLFF
NA | NA | TRBJ2-3 | TRBV30 | TGTGCCTGGAGTGTACCGGCCCTAAAGGGCCCAGATACGCAGTATTTT | CAWSVPALKGPDTQYF
NA | NA | TRBJ2-1 | TRBV7-2 | TGTGCCAGCAGCCCTCGCCCAAGCTCCTACAATGAGCAGTTCTTC | CASSPRPSSYNEQFF
TRBD2 | NA | TRBJ2-1 | TRBV9 | TGTGCCAGCAGCGCGGGACTAGCGGAATGGGATGAGCAGTTCTTC | CASSAGLAEWDEQFF
TRBD1 | NA | TRBJ1-3 | TRBV25-1 | TGTGCCAGCAGTGAGGCAGGGGGCTTCTCTGGAAACACCATATATTTT | CASSEAGGFSGNTIYF
TRBD2 | NA | TRBJ2-1 | TRBV7-8 | TGTGCCAGCAGCTTTAGCGGGAGTGAGCAGTTCTTC | CASSFSGSEQFF
TRBD2 | NA | TRBJ2-1 | TRBV7-3 | TGTGCCAGCAGCTTAACGATAGGACTAGCGGGGAATGAGCAGTTCTTC | CASSLTIGLAGNEQFF
TRBD2 | NA | TRBJ2-1 | TRBV5-1 | TGCGCCAGCAGCCCGGGGGGGGCGAATGAGCAGTTCTTC | CASSPGGANEQFF
TRBD1 | NA | TRBJ1-5 | TRBV4-2 | TGTGCCAGCAGCCACCGATGGGACAGGGACAATCAGCCCCAGCATTTT | CASSHRWDRDNQPQHF
TRBD1 | NA | TRBJ2-4 | TRBV27 | TGTGCCAGCAGTCCTCGGACAGGGATAACCAAAAACATTCAGTACTTC | CASSPRTGITKNIQYF
NA | NA | TRBJ2-7 | TRBV6-5 | TGTGCCAGCAGTTACGATGCGGGAACTGGAAAGCAGTACTTC | CASSYDAGTGKQYF
TRBD2 | NA | TRBJ2-3 | TRBV15 | TGTGCCATCGGGTTGCGGGAGGAGAGCACAGATACGCAGTATTTT | CAIGLREESTDTQYF
TRBD1 | NA | TRBJ2-3 | TRBV9 | TGTGCCAGCAGCGCTGGGACAGGCCCCGTGGGAGATACGCAGTATTTT | CASSAGTGPVGDTQYF
NA | NA | TRBJ2-7 | TRBV7-9 | TGTGCCAGCAGCCCCGACAGAGTCTCCTACGAGCAGTACTTC | CASSPDRVSYEQYF